This TCR beta chain is from a study of blood T cell repertoires in COVID-19. At the level of the study: Specimens from acute and convalescent COVID-19 originated in the United States, Italy and Spain. From T cells, B-cell-depleted T cells, or PBMCs came the material, which was cDNA or gDNA.

One Seattle source followed patients from active infection through their disease course. J lost 13 bases, V lost 4 bases, and 16 bases had no gene match. Germline V gives CDR1 SGHRS, CDR2 YFSETQ. The CDR3 runs 16 residues. In the original workflow: Using reference gene primer amplification, nucleated cell counts were estimated. TCRdb's copy holds only in-frame clones and misses some; the assay was immunoSEQ multiplex PCR. The DNA gave D and trimming, while V, J and clone size come from that table. This sample has fewer than 700,000 clones, with 85% to 90% found just once. This TCR was sampled from a woman aged 45-60 years with COVID-19, enrolled during active disease. Material for sequencing was peripheral blood. The chain is built from TRBV5-1 and TRBJ1-4, with 10 nucleotides matching TRBD1. CDR3 bases: TGCGCCAGCAGCCCCATAGGGGGACAGGGGTCGGCTGCACTGTTTTTT. As protein: CASSPIGGQGSAALFF.